A single sample is the source of the 10 T cell receptor beta chains below, sequenced in a study of beta chain features in type 1 diabetes. Expressed TCRB transcripts were sequenced because the entire RNA isolate underwent reverse transcription. Some clones are missing from TCRdb's copy, which holds only in-frame ones; the method was immunoSEQ multiplex PCR. The top ten hold approximately 0.02% of the sample, which has around 400,000 clones, less than 15% seen once. The specimen was naive CD4+ T cells from blood. The receptors shown here come from a woman aged 18-29 years in good health.

The sample holds a few counts of this clone. The genes are TRBV9 and TRBJ1-1; TRBD1 might be the D (6 bases). Germline lookup yields CDR1 SGDLS and CDR2 YYNGEE. Trimming cost V 3 bases and J 7 bases, with 22 bases left between them. The CDR3 runs 16 residues. CDR3 in DNA: TGTGCCAGCAGCGGAGGAGGTAGGGGGGGTATAGGTGAAGCTTTCTTT. It encodes CASSGGGRGGIGEAFF. Full variable domain (remainder filled in from reference TRBV9 and TRBJ1-1): DSGVTQTPKHLITATGQRVTLRCSPRSGDLSVYWYQQSLDQGLQFLIQYYNGEERAKGNILERFSAQQFPDLHSELNLSSLELGDSALYFCASSGGGRGGIGEAFFGQGTRLTVV.

In its sample, this clone was seen a few times. The chain links TRBV29-1 to TRBJ2-7; possible D gene TRBD1, 5 bases. Germline CDR1 reads SQVTM; CDR2 reads ANQGSEA. Trimming removed 6 bases at V and 5 bases at J, with 17 bases between. The CDR3 consists of 13 residues. Here the CDR3 reads CSVRRQFGDEQYF. In DNA form, the CDR3 reads TGCAGCGTGAGACGACAGTTCGGCGACGAGCAGTACTTC.

V is TRBV5-1 and J is TRBJ2-1, with 7 bases that match TRBD1. Germline lookup yields CDR1 SGHRS and CDR2 YFSETQ. The V gene end was trimmed by 5 bases and the J gene end by 1 base; junction bases not matched to a gene: 6. This CDR3 is built from 15 residues. CDR3 protein: CASSHTGESYNEQFF. Here the CDR3 DNA reads TGCGCCAGCAGTCATACAGGGGAGTCCTACAATGAGCAGTTCTTC.

The J gene is TRBJ2-6, the V gene TRBV2; D gene uncertain. The CDR3 length is 15 residues. CDR1 is SNHLY, CDR2 FYNNEI, per germline. The germline V and J ends were trimmed by 7 bases and 1 base, with 11 bases remaining between them. The CDR3 DNA is TGTGCCAGCACCTTAGTCTTTTCTGGGGCCAACGTCCTGACTTTC. It translates to CASTLVFSGANVLTF. Drawing the rest from reference TRBV2 and TRBJ2-6, the complete variable domain is EPEVTQTPSHQVTQMGQEVILRCVPISNHLYFYWYRQILGQKVEFLVSFYNNEISEKSEIFDDQFSVERPDGSNFTLKIRSTKLEDSAMYFCASTLVFSGANVLTFGAGSRLTVL.

The rearrangement uses TRBV7-9 and TRBJ2-1, with a possible D match to TRBD1 (5 bases). The germline CDR1 and CDR2 sequences are SEHNR and FQNEAQ (reference sequence). Trimming pared 1 base from V and 1 base from J, leaving 17 bases between. The CDR3 runs 18 residues. This CDR3 is CASSLVSSRDTSYNEQFF. As DNA, the CDR3 is TGTGCCAGCAGCTTAGTAAGCAGCAGGGATACATCCTACAATGAGCAGTTCTTC.

The sample holds a few counts of this clone. The rearrangement uses TRBV4-3 and TRBJ2-7; TRBD2 aligns across 8 bases. V gave up 4 bases and J gave up 4 bases; unmatched junction bases: 12. The CDR3 contains 16 residues. The V gene's germline CDR1 is LGHNA and CDR2 YSLEER. The CDR3 bases are TGCGCCAGCAGCCTCGAACCCCACGGGGGGGCGTACGAGCAGTACTTC. Amino acids: CASSLEPHGGAYEQYF.

The table lists this clone with a few counts. J is TRBJ2-7 and V is TRBV30; weak D call: TRBD2 (6 bases). V dropped 1 base and J dropped 2 bases, with 18 bases sitting between them. The V gene's germline CDR1 is GTSNPN and CDR2 SVGIG (reference sequence). This CDR3 is built from 16 residues. The CDR3 protein is CAWSARTGLPPYEQYF. CDR3 DNA sequence: TGTGCCTGGAGTGCCCGGACGGGACTTCCACCCTACGAGCAGTACTTC.

The V and J genes are TRBV7-9 and TRBJ2-3; 9 bases line up with TRBD1. CDR1 is SEHNR, CDR2 FQNEAQ, per germline (reference sequence). The CDR3 has 12 amino acids. V trimming: 11 bases; J trimming: 0 bases; junction bases outside the gene matches: 0. For the CDR3, the DNA is TGTGCCGGGACAGGGAGCACAGATACGCAGTATTTT. Translating it yields CAGTGSTDTQYF. Variable domain in full (rest from reference TRBV7-9 and TRBJ2-3): DTGVSQNPRHKITKRGQNVTFRCDPISEHNRLYWYRQTLGQGPEFLTYFQNEAQLEKSRLLSDRFSAERPKGSFSTLEIQRTEQGDSAMYLCAGTGSTDTQYFGPGTRLTVL.

The chain carries TRBV28 and TRBJ2-2, with a weak D call TRBD1 (6 bases). Germline V gene lookup returns CDR1 MDHEN and CDR2 SYDVKM. Trimming took off 8 bases at V and 5 bases at J, with 12 bases between the two ends. The CDR3 spans 13 residues. The CDR3 DNA sequence: TGTGCCAGCCGGGACACCATGACCGGGGAGCTGTTTTTT. This sequence encodes CASRDTMTGELFF.

About this clone itself: Other DNA sequences within the sample encode an identical CDR3. The gene calls are TRBV5-1 and TRBJ2-3, with 7 positions matching TRBD1. V shed 4 bases and J 1 base; nucleotides not matched to a gene: 3. From germline, CDR1 is SGHRS and CDR2 YFSETQ. CDR3 size: 14 residues. CDR3 in DNA: TGCGCCAGCAGCCCGGGGACAGGCACAGATACGCAGTATTTT. Translation gives CASSPGTGTDTQYF.